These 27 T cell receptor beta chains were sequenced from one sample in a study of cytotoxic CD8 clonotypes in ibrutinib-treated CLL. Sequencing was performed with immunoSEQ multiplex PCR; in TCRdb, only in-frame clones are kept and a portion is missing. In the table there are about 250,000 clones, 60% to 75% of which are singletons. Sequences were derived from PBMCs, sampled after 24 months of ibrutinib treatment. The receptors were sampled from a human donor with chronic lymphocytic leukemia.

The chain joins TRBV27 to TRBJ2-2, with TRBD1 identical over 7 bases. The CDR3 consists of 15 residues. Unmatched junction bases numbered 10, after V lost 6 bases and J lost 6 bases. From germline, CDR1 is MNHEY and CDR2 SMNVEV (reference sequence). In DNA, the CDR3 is TGTGCCAGCAGCCTTAGACAGGGTTGGGCCGGGGAGCTGTTTTTT. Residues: CASSLRQGWAGELFF.

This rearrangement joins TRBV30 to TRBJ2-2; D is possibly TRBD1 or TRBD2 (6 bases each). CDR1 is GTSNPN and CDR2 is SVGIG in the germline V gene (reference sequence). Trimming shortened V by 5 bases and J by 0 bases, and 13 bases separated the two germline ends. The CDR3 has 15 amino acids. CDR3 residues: CAWAWGAANTGELFF. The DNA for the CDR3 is TGTGCCTGGGCATGGGGGGCCGCGAACACCGGGGAGCTGTTTTTT.

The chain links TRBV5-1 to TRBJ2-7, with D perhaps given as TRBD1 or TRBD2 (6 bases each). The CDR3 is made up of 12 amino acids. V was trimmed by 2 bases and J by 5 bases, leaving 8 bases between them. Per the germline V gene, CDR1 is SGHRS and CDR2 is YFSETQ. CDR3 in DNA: TGCGCCAGCAGCTTTAGGGGGGACGAGCAGTACTTC. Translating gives CASSFRGDEQYF. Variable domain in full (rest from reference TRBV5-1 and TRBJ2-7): KAGVTQTPRYLIKTRGQQVTLSCSPISGHRSVSWYQQTPGQGLQFLFEYFSETQRNKGNFPGRFSGRQFSNSRSEMNVSTLELGDSALYLCASSFRGDEQYFGPGTRLTVT.

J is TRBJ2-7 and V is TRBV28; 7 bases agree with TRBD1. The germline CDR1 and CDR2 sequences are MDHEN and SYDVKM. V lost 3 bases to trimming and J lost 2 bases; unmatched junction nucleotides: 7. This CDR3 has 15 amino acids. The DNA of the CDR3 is TGTGCCAGCAGTTTCCGCGACAGGGTGGCCTACGAGCAGTACTTC. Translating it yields CASSFRDRVAYEQYF.

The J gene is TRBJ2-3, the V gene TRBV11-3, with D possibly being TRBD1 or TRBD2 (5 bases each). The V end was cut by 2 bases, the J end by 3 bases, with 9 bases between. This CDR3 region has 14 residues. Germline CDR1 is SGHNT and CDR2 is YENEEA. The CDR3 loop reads CASSLQGATDTQYF. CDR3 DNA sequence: TGTGCCAGCAGCTTACAGGGAGCAACAGATACGCAGTATTTT.

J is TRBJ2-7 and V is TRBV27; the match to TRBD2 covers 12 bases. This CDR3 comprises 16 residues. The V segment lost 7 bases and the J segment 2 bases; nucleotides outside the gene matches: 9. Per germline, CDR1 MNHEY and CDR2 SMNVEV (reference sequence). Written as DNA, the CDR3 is TGTGCCAGCAAAAGACTAGCGGGAGTGGGGACCTACGAGCAGTACTTC. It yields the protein CASKRLAGVGTYEQYF.

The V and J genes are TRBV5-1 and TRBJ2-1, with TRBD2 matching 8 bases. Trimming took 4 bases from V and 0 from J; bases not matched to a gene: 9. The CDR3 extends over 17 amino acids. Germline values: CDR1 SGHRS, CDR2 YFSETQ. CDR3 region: CASSPTSGDRSYNEQFF. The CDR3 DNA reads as TGCGCCAGCAGCCCCACTAGCGGCGACCGCTCCTACAATGAGCAGTTCTTC.

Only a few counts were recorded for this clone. DNA of the CDR3: TGTGCCAGCAGCGAACTAGCGGGAGGGACAGATACGCAGTATTTT. Amino acids: CASSELAGGTDTQYF. J is TRBJ2-3 and V is TRBV7-8, with 13 bases that match TRBD2. V dropped 5 bases and J dropped 3; count of bases not matched to a gene: 2. Germline values: CDR1 SGHVS, CDR2 FQNEAQ. CDR3 length: 15 residues.

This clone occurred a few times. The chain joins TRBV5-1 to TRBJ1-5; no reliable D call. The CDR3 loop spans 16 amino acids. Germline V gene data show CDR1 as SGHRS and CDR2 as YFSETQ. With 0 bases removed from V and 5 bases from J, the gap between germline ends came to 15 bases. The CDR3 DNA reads TGCGCCAGCAGCTTGGGGGTCATGGGGAAGGATCAGCCCCAGCATTTT. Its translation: CASSLGVMGKDQPQHF.

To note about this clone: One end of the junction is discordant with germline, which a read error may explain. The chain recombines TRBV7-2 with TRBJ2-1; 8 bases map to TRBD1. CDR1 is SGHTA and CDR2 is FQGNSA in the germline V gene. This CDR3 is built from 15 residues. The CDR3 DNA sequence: TGTGCCAGCAGCGTAGCAGGCCAGGGGGCCGGTGAGCAGTTCTTC. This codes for CASSVAGQGAGEQFF.

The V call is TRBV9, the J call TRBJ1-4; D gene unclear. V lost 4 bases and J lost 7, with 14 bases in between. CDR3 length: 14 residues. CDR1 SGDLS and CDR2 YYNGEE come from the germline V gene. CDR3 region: CASSPQTHGEKLFF. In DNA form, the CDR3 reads TGTGCCAGCAGCCCCCAAACGCATGGTGAAAAACTGTTTTTT.

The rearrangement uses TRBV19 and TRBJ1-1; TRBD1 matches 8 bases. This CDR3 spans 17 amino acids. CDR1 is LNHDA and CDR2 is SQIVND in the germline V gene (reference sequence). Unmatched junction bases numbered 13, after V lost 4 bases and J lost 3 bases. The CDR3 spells CASSTPTRGRKDTEAFF. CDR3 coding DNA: TGTGCCAGTAGTACCCCGACCAGGGGGCGTAAGGACACTGAAGCTTTCTTT. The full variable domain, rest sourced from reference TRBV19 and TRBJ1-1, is DGGITQSPKYLFRKEGQNVTLSCEQNLNHDAMYWYRQDPGQGLRLIYYSQIVNDFQKGDIAEGYSVSREKKESFPLTVTSAQKNPTAFYLCASSTPTRGRKDTEAFFGQGTRLTVV.

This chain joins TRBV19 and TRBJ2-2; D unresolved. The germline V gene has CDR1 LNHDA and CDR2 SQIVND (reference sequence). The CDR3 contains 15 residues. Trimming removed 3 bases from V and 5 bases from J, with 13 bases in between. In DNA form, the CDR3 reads TGTGCCAGTAGTATGGCCGGTGATCTAACCGGGGAGCTGTTTTTT. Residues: CASSMAGDLTGELFF. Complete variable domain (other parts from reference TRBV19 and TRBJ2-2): DGGITQSPKYLFRKEGQNVTLSCEQNLNHDAMYWYRQDPGQGLRLIYYSQIVNDFQKGDIAEGYSVSREKKESFPLTVTSAQKNPTAFYLCASSMAGDLTGELFFGEGSRLTVL.

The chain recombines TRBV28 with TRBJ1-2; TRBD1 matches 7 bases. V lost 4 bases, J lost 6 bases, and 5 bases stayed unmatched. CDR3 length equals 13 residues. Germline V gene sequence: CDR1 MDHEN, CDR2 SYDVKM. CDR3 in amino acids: CASSYRGVDGYTF. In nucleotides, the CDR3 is TGTGCCAGCAGTTACAGGGGAGTGGATGGCTACACCTTC.

The CDR3 region has the DNA TGTGCCAGCAGCGTTAGCGGTGCCTTCTACGAGCAGTACTTC. As protein: CASSVSGAFYEQYF. The rearrangement joins TRBV9 to TRBJ2-7, with D maybe TRBD2 (6 bases). Germline CDR1 reads SGDLS; CDR2 reads YYNGEE. The ends were cut back, 2 bases at V and 3 bases at J, with 12 bases in the middle. The CDR3 is 14 amino acids.

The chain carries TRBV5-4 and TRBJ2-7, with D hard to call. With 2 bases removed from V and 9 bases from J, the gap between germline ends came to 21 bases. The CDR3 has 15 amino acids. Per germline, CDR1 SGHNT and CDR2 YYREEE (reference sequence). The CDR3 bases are TGTGCCAGCAGCTTTGGAACACCCAACGAACTCGGGCAGTACTTC. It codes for CASSFGTPNELGQYF.

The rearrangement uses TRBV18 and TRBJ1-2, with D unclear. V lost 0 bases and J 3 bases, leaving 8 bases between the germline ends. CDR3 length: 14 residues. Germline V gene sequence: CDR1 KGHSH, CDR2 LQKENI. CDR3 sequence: CASSPPHQDYGYTF. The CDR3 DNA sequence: TGTGCCAGCTCACCACCGCACCAGGACTATGGCTACACCTTC.

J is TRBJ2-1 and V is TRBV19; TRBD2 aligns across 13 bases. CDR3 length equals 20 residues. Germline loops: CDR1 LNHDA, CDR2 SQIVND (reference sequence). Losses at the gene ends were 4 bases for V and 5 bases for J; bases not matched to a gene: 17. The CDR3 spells CASSKGLAGPSRMLHNEQFF. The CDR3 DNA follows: TGTGCCAGTAGTAAGGGACTAGCGGGACCCTCGCGGATGCTGCACAATGAGCAGTTCTTC.

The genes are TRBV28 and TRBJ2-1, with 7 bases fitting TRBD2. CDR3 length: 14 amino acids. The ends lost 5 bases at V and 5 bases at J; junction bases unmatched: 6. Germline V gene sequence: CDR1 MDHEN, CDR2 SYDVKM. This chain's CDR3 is CASSPPGTNNEQFF. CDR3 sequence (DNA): TGTGCCAGCAGTCCCCCCGGGACTAACAATGAGCAGTTCTTC.

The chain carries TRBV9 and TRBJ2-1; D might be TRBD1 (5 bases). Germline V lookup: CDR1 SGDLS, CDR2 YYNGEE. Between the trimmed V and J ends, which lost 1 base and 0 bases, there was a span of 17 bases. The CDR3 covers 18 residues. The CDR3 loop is CASSVLPSGMSSYNEQFF. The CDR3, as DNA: TGTGCCAGCAGCGTACTACCCTCAGGGATGAGCTCCTACAATGAGCAGTTCTTC.

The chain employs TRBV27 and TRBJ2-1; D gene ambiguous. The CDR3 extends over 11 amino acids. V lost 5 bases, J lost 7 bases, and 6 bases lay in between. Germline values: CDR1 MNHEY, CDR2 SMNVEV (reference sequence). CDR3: CASSQRNEQFF. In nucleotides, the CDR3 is TGTGCCAGCAGTCAGAGGAATGAGCAGTTCTTC.

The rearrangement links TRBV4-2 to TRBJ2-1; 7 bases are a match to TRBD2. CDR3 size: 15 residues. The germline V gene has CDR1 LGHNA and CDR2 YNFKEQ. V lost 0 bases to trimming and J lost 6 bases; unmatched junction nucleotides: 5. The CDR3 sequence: CASSQDPGGSNEQFF. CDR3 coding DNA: TGTGCCAGCAGCCAAGATCCGGGCGGGAGCAATGAGCAGTTCTTC.

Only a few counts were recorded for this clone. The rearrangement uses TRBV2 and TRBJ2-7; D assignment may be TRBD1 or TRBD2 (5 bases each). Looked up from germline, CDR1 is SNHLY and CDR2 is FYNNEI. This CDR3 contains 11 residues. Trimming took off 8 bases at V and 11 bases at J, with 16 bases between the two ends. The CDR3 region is CASWDRRAEYF. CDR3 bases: TGTGCCAGCTGGGACCGGAGAGCAGAGTACTTC.

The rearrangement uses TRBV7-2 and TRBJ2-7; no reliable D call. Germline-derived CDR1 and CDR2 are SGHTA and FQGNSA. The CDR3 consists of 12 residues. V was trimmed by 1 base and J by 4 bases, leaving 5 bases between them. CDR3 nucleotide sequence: TGTGCCAGCAGCTTAGTCCGGTACGAGCAGTACTTC. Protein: CASSLVRYEQYF.

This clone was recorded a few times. The CDR3 sequence is CAWSVRGARGTDTQYF. CDR3 nucleotides: TGTGCCTGGAGTGTACGAGGGGCCCGCGGCACAGATACGCAGTATTTT. This chain uses TRBV30 with TRBJ2-3; the D call may be TRBD1 or TRBD2 (5 bases each). Looked up from germline, CDR1 is GTSNPN and CDR2 is SVGIG (reference sequence). Trimming left V 0 bases short and J 1 base short, with 14 bases between. The CDR3 length is 16 residues. The whole variable domain, filled in from reference TRBV30 and TRBJ2-3, reads SQTIHQWPATLVQPVGSPLSLECTVEGTSNPNLYWYRQAAGRGLQLLFYSVGIGQISSEVPQNLSASRPQDRQFILSSKKLLLSDSGFYLCAWSVRGARGTDTQYFGPGTRLTVL.

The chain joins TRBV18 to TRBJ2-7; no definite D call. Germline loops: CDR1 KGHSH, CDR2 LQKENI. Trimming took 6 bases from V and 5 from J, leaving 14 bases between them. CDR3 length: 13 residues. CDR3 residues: CASSPRRENEQYF. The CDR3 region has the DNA TGTGCCAGCTCTCCCCGGCGAGAGAACGAGCAGTACTTC.

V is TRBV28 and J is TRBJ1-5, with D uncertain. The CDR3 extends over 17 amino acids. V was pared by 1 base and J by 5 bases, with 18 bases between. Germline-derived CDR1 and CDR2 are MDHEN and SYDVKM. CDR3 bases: TGTGCCAGCAGTTTATCGGCGGGATCGGTTCTCTATCAGCCCCAGCATTTT. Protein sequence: CASSLSAGSVLYQPQHF.